This T cell receptor (beta chain) appears in the sequencing data of a study of blood T cell repertoires in COVID-19. Looking at the study overall: Sources were T cells, B-cell-depleted T cells, or PBMCs; the material itself was cDNA or gDNA.

Trimming cost V 5 bases and J 5 bases, with 21 bases left between them. CDR1 and CDR2 (germline): MNHEY, SMNVEV (reference sequence). The length of the CDR3 is 16 residues. Authors' analysis steps: How many nucleated cells were present was estimated from reference gene primer amplification. TCRdb's table, derived via immunoSEQ multiplex PCR, lists solely in-frame clones and lacks some. For V, J and clone size, that table is used; D and trimming come from the DNA. The data contain hundreds of thousands of clones, 85% to 90% of them singletons. The sequence was collected from a man aged 45-65 years with acute or convalescent COVID-19. The sample consisted of peripheral blood. V and J are TRBV27 and TRBJ2-5; D perhaps matches TRBD2 (6 bases). CDR3 coding DNA: TGTGCCAGCAGTCCCTCGGGACTCAGGCTTCGGGAGACCCAGTACTTC. It specifies CASSPSGLRLRETQYF.